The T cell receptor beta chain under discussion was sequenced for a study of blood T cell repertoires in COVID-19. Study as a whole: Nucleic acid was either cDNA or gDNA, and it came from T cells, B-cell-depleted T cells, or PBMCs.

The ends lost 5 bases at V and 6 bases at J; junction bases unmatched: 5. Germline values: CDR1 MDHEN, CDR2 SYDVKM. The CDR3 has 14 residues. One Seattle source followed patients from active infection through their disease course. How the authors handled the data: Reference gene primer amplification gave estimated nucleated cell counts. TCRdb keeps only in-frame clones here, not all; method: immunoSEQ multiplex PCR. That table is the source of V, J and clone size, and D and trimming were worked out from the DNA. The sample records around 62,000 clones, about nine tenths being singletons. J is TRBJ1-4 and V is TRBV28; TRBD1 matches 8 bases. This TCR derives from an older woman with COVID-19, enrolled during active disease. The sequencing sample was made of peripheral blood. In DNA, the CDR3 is TGTGCCAGCAGTCAACAGGGGGGTGATGAAAAACTGTTTTTT. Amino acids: CASSQQGGDEKLFF.